This T cell receptor (beta chain) originates from a study of blood T cell repertoires in COVID-19. In the authors' workflow: Estimates of nucleated cell counts were drawn from the amplification of reference gene primers. The assay was immunoSEQ multiplex PCR, and TCRdb's table has in-frame clones only and misses some. D and trimming were read from the DNA, whereas the V and J calls and clone size are those reported in that table. The data contain fewer than 250,000 clones, about nine tenths of them singletons. Per germline, CDR1 SNHLY and CDR2 FYNNEI. Losses at the gene ends were 4 bases for V and 8 bases for J; bases not matched to a gene: 4. The CDR3 sequence is 13 residues long.

This clonotype was obtained from a woman aged 60-70 years who had recovered from COVID-19. Sequences were obtained from peripheral blood. The chain employs TRBV2 and TRBJ2-1, with 8 bases identical to TRBD1. The CDR3 is CASSGDRLYEQFF. The CDR3, as DNA: TGTGCCAGCAGTGGGGACAGGTTGTATGAGCAGTTCTTC.